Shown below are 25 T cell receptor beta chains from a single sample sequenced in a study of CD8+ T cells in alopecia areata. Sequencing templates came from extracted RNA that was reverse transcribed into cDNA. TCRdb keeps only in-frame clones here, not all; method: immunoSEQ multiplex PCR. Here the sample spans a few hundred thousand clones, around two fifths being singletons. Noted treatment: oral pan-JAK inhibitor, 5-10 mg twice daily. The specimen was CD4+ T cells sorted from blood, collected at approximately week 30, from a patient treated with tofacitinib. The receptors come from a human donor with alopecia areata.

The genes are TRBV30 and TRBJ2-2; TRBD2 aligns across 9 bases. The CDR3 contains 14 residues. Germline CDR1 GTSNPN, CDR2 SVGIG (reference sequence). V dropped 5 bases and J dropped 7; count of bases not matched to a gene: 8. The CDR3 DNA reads TGTGCCTGGGACGGACTAGCGTATGGCGGGGAGCTGTTTTTT. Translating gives CAWDGLAYGGELFF.

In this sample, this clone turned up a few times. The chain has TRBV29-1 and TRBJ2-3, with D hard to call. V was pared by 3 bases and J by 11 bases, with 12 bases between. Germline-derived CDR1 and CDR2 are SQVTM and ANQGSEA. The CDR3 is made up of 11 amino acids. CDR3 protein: CSVDWVLVQYF. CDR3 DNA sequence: TGCAGCGTTGATTGGGTTCTCGTGCAGTATTTT.

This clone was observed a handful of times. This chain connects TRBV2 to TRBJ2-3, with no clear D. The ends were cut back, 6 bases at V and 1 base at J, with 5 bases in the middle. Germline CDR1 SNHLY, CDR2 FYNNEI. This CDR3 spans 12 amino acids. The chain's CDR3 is CASRQGTDTQYF. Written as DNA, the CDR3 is TGTGCCAGCAGACAAGGCACAGATACGCAGTATTTT.

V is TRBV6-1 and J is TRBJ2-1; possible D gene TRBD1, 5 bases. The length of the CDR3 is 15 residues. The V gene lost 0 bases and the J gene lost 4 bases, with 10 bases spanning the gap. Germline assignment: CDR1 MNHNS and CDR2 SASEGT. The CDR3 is CASSEAVPGYNEQFF. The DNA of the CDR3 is TGTGCCAGCAGTGAAGCGGTGCCAGGGTACAATGAGCAGTTCTTC.

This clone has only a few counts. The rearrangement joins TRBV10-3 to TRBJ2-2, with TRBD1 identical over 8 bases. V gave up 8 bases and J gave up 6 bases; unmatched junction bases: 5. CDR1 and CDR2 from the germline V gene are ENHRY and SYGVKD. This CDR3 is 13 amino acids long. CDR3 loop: CAIRDRMSGELFF. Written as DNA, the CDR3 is TGTGCCATCCGGGACAGGATGTCCGGGGAGCTGTTTTTT.

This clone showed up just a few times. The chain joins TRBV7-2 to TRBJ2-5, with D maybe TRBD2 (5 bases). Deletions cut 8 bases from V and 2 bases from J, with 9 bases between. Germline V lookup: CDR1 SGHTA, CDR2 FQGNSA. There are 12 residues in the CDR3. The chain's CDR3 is CASSTGQETQYF. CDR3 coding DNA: TGTGCCAGCTCGACGGGACAAGAGACCCAGTACTTC.

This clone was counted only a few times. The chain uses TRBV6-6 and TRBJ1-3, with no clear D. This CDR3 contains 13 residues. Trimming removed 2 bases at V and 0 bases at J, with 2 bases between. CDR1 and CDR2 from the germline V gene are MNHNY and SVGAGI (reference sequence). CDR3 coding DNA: TGTGCCAGCAGTTACGTCTCTGGAAACACCATATATTTT. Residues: CASSYVSGNTIYF.

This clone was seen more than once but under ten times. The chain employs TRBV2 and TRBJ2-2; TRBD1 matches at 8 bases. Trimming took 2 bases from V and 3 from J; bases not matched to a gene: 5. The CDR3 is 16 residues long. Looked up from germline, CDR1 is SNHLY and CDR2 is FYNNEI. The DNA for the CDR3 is TGTGCCAGCAGTGAATCAGGGGGCGCCTACACCGGGGAGCTGTTTTTT. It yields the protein CASSESGGAYTGELFF.

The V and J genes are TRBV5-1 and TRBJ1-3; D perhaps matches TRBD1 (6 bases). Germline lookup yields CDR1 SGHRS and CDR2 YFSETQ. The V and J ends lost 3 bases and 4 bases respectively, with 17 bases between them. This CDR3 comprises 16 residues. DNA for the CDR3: TGCGCCAGCAGCTATCTTCAGGGGCGCGACGGAAACACCATATATTTT. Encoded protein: CASSYLQGRDGNTIYF.

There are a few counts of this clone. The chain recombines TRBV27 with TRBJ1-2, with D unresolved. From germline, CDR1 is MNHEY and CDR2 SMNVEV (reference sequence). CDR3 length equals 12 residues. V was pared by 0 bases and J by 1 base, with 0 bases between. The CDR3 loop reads CASSLSNYGYTF. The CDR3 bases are TGTGCCAGCAGTTTATCTAACTATGGCTACACCTTC.

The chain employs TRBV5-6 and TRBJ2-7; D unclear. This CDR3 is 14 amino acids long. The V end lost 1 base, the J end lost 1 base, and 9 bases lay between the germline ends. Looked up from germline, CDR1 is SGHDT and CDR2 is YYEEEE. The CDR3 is CASSLISQSYEQYF. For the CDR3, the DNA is TGTGCCAGCAGCTTGATCTCACAGTCCTACGAGCAGTACTTC.

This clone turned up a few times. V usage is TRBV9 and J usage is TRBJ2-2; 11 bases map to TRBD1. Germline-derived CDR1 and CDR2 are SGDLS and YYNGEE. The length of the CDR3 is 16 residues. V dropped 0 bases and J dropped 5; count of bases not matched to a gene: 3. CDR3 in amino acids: CASSVAGQGATGELFF. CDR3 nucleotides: TGTGCCAGCAGCGTAGCTGGACAGGGGGCAACCGGGGAGCTGTTTTTT.

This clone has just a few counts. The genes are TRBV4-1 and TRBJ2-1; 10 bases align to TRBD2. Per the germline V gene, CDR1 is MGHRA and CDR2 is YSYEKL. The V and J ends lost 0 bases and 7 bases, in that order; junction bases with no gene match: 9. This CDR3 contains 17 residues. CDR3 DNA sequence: TGCGCCAGCAGCCAAGAAGGGACTAGCGTAGGGTGGAATGAGCAGTTCTTC. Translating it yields CASSQEGTSVGWNEQFF.

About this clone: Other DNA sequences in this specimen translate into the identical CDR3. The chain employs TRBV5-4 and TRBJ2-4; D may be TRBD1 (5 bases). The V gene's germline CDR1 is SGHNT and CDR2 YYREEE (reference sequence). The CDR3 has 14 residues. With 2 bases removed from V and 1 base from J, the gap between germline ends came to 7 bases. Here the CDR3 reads CASSFQGAKNIQYF. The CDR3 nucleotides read TGTGCCAGCAGCTTCCAGGGTGCCAAAAACATTCAGTACTTC. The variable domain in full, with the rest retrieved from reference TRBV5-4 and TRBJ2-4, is ETGVTQSPTHLIKTRGQQVTLRCSSQSGHNTVSWYQQALGQGPQFIFQYYREEENGRGNFPPRFSGLQFPNYSSELNVNALELDDSALYLCASSFQGAKNIQYFGAGTRLSVL.

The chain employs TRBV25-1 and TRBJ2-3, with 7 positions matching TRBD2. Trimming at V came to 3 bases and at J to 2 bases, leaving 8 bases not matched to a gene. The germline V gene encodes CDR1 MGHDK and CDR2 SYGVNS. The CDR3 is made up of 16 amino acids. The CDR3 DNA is TGTGCCAGCAGTGATGGGGGGGGACGAACCACAGATACGCAGTATTTT. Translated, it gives CASSDGGGRTTDTQYF.

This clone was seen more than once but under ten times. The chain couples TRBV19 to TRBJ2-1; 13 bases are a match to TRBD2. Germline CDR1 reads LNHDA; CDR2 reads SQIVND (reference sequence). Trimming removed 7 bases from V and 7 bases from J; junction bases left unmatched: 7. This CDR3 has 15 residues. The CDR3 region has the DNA TGTGCCAGTACCCCCGGGACTAGCGGGGTTAATGAGCAGTTCTTC. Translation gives CASTPGTSGVNEQFF.

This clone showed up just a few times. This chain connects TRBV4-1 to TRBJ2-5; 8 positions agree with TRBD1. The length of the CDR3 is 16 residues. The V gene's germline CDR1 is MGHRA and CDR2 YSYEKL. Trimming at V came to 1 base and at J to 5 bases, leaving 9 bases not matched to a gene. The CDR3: CASSQAPRGLAETQYF. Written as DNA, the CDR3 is TGCGCCAGCAGCCAAGCCCCCAGGGGGCTTGCTGAGACCCAGTACTTC.

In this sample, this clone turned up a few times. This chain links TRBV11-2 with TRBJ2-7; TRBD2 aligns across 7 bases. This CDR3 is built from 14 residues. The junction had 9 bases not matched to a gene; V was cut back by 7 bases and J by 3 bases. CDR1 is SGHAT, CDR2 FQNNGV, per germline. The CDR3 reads CASTFGGTRYEQYF. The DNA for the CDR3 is TGTGCCAGCACCTTCGGGGGGACTCGCTACGAGCAGTACTTC.

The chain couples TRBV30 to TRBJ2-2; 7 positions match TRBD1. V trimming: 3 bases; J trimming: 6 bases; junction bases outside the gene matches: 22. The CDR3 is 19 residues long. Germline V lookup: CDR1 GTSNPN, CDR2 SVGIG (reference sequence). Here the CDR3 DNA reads TGTGCCTGGAGGTTTCGCCGGGCAGGGACCCAGGGGGTGGCCGGGGAGCTGTTTTTT. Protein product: CAWRFRRAGTQGVAGELFF. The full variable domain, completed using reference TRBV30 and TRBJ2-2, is SQTIHQWPATLVQPVGSPLSLECTVEGTSNPNLYWYRQAAGRGLQLLFYSVGIGQISSEVPQNLSASRPQDRQFILSSKKLLLSDSGFYLCAWRFRRAGTQGVAGELFFGEGSRLTVL.

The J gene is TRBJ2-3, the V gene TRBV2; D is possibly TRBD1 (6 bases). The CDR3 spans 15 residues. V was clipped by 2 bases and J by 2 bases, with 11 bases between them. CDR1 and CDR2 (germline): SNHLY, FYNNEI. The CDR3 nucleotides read TGTGCCAGCAGTGAAAGAGGGGGAACCACAGATACGCAGTATTTT. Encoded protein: CASSERGGTTDTQYF.

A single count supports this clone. The CDR3 protein is CASIRASLTDTQYF. CDR3 in DNA: TGTGCCAGCATCAGGGCTAGCTTAACAGATACGCAGTATTTT. This sequence joins TRBV6-1 and TRBJ2-3; D is tentatively TRBD1 or TRBD2 (5 bases each). The germline V and J ends were trimmed by 7 bases and 3 bases, with 14 bases remaining between them. This CDR3 is 14 amino acids long. In germline, CDR1 is MNHNS, CDR2 SASEGT.

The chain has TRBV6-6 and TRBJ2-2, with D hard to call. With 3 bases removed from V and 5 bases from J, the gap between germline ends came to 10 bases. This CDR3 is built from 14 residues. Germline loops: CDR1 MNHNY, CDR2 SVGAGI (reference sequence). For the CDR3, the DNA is TGTGCCAGCAGTTATCGGCAGGAAACCGGGGAGCTGTTTTTT. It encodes CASSYRQETGELFF.

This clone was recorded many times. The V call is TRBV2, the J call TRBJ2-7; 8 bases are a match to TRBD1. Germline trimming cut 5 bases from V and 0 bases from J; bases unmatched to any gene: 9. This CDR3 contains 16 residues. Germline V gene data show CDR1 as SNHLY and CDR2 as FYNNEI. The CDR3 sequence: CASSLDRGLSSYEQYF. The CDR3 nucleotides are TGTGCCAGCAGTCTTGACAGGGGCCTCTCCTCCTACGAGCAGTACTTC.

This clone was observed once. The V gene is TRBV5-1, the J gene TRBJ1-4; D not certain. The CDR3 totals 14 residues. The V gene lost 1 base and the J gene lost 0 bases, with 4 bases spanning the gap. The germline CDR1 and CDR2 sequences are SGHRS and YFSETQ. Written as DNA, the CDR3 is TGCGCCAGCAGCTTGACAACAACTAATGAAAAACTGTTTTTT. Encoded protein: CASSLTTTNEKLFF.

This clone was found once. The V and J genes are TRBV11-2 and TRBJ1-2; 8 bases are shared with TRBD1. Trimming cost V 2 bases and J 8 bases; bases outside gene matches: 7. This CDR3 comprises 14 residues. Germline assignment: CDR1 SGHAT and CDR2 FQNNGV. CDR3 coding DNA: TGTGCCAGCAGCTTACCGCGGACAGGGTGGGGCTACACCTTC. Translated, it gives CASSLPRTGWGYTF.